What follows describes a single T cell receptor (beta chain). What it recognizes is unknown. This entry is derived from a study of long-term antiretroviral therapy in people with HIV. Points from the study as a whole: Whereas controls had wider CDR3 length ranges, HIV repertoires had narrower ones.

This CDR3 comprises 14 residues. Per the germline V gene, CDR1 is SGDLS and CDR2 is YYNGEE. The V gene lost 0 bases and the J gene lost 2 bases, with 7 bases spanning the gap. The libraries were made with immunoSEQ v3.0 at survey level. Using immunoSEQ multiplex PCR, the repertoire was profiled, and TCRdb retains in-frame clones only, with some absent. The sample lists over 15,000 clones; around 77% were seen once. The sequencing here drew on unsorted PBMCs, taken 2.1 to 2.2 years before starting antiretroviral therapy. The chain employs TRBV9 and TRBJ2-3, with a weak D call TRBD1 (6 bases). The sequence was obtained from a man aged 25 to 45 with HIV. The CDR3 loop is CASSVAGHTDTQYF. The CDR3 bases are TGTGCCAGCAGCGTAGCGGGACACACAGATACGCAGTATTTT.